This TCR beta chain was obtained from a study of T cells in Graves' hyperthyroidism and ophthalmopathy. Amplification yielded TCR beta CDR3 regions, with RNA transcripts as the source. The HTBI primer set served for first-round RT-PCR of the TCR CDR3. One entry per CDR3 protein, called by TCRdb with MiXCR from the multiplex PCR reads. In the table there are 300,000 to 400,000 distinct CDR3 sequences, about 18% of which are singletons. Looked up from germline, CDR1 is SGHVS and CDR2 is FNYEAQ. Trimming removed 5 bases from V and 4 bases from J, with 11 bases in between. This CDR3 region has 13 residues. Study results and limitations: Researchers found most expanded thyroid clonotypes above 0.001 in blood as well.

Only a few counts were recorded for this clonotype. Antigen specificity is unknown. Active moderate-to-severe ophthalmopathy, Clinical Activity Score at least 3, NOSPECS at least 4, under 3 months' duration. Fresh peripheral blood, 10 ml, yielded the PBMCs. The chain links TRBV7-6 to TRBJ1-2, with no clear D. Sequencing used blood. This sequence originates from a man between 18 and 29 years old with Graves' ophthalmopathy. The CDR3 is CASSQSSSYGYTF. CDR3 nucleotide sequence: TGTGCCAGCAGCCAAAGCTCCTCCTATGGCTACACCTTC.